This TCR beta chain was sequenced in a study of T cell responses to AZD1222 COVID-19 vaccine. Trimming took 0 bases from V and 3 from J, leaving 7 bases between them. This CDR3 spans 14 amino acids. From germline, CDR1 is SGHRS and CDR2 YFSETQ. Libraries were prepared by immunoSEQ multiplex PCR; TCRdb keeps only in-frame clonotypes and omits some of them. The sample consists of roughly 90,000 clones, 85% to 90% of them appearing once. General study findings and limits: Dominant CD4 TCR responses targeted spike regions 160-218 and 743-854.

Comments on this clone: Its antigen is unidentified.

The sequence was collected from an adult who received the AZD1222 COVID-19 vaccine. V gene TRBV5-1 combines with J gene TRBJ2-1, with D maybe TRBD2 (6 bases). Sequenced material: peripheral blood, taken 28 days after the second AZD1222 dose. CDR3 nucleotides: TGCGCCAGCAGCTTGGTCGGGAGCTACAATGAGCAGTTCTTC. It codes for CASSLVGSYNEQFF.